The rows below give T cell receptor beta chains drawn from one sample of a study of shared clonotypes between healthy human individuals. TCRdb's table, derived via immunoSEQ multiplex PCR, lists solely in-frame clones and lacks some. The data show just over 2,000,000 clones, with 95% seen just once and 0.1% to 0.15% held by the top ten. Sample: naive CD4+ T cells sorted from blood. These receptors all stem from a man younger than 30 in good health. CDR3s include the opening cysteine and the closing phenylalanine or tryptophan. Fields, in order: J gene, V gene, D gene, clone size, CDR3 DNA, CDR3 protein. D genes are given only for firm matches. Not all rows give a size; the values are once, few, many and, for expanded clones, a class.

j_gene: TRBJ1-1
v_gene: TRBV7-2
d_gene: TRBD1
abundance: .
CDR3nt: TGTGCCAGCAGCCCACCGGACAGGGAAACTGAAGCTTTCTTT
CDR3aa: CASSPPDRETEAFF

j_gene: TRBJ2-5
v_gene: TRBV5-1
d_gene: .
abundance: .
CDR3nt: TGCGCCAGCAGCTTGGCTTCACAGGCCCAAGAGACCCAGTACTTC
CDR3aa: CASSLASQAQETQYF

j_gene: TRBJ2-2
v_gene: TRBV30
d_gene: .
abundance: .
CDR3nt: TGTGCCTGGAGGGGAGACAGCACGAACACCGGGGAGCTGTTTTTT
CDR3aa: CAWRGDSTNTGELFF

j_gene: TRBJ1-1
v_gene: TRBV6-1
d_gene: TRBD1
abundance: .
CDR3nt: TGTGCCAGCAGTGGACAGGGCCCGGTGACTGAAGCTTTCTTT
CDR3aa: CASSGQGPVTEAFF

j_gene: TRBJ2-5
v_gene: TRBV6-6
d_gene: TRBD1
abundance: .
CDR3nt: TGTGCCAGCAGACGGACAGGGATCGAGACCCAGTACTTC
CDR3aa: CASRRTGIETQYF

j_gene: TRBJ2-7
v_gene: TRBV6-5
d_gene: .
abundance: .
CDR3nt: TGTGCCAGCAGTTACTCCACAGGGACCTACGAGCAGTACTTC
CDR3aa: CASSYSTGTYEQYF

j_gene: TRBJ2-5
v_gene: TRBV4-1
d_gene: .
abundance: .
CDR3nt: TGCGCCAGCAGCCTCCCCGGGAGCCAAGAGACCCAGTACTTC
CDR3aa: CASSLPGSQETQYF

j_gene: TRBJ2-5
v_gene: TRBV6-5
d_gene: TRBD2
abundance: .
CDR3nt: TGTGCCAGCAGCGGACTAGCGGCACAAGAGACCCAGTACTTC
CDR3aa: CASSGLAAQETQYF

j_gene: TRBJ2-2
v_gene: TRBV7-2
d_gene: .
abundance: .
CDR3nt: TGTGCCAGCAGCGAGAACACCGGGGAGCTGTTTTTT
CDR3aa: CASSENTGELFF

j_gene: TRBJ1-2
v_gene: TRBV2
d_gene: .
abundance: .
CDR3nt: TGTGCCAGCAGTGATGGACAGAGACTCTATGGCTACACCTTC
CDR3aa: CASSDGQRLYGYTF

j_gene: TRBJ2-1
v_gene: TRBV5-1
d_gene: .
abundance: once
CDR3nt: TGCGCCAGCAGCTTAAACGGTAGACATTACGATGAGCAGTTCTTC
CDR3aa: CASSLNGRHYDEQFF

j_gene: TRBJ1-1
v_gene: TRBV9
d_gene: .
abundance: once
CDR3nt: TGTGCCAGCAGCCCAAGACAGGCCGGGAACACTGAAGCTTTCTTT
CDR3aa: CASSPRQAGNTEAFF

j_gene: TRBJ2-3
v_gene: TRBV9
d_gene: TRBD2
abundance: .
CDR3nt: TGTGCCAGCAGCCCCTCGACTAGCGGAACCACCCCACGCGGCACAGATACGCAGTATTTT
CDR3aa: CASSPSTSGTTPRGTDTQYF

j_gene: TRBJ2-5
v_gene: TRBV5-5
d_gene: TRBD2
abundance: .
CDR3nt: TGTGCCAGCAGCTTACTAGCGGGGGTCCAAGAGACCCAGTACTTC
CDR3aa: CASSLLAGVQETQYF

j_gene: TRBJ1-6
v_gene: TRBV5-1
d_gene: .
abundance: .
CDR3nt: TGCGCCAGCAGCTTGTTTGATGCAGAGCCCCTCCACTTT
CDR3aa: CASSLFDAEPLHF

j_gene: TRBJ2-3
v_gene: TRBV6-5
d_gene: TRBD1
abundance: .
CDR3nt: TGTGCCAGCAGTGCGACAGGGGGCGGAGATACGCAGTATTTT
CDR3aa: CASSATGGGDTQYF

j_gene: TRBJ1-6
v_gene: TRBV5-1
d_gene: .
abundance: .
CDR3nt: TGCGCCAGCAGCCAGGGGAACTATAATTCACCCCTCCACTTT
CDR3aa: CASSQGNYNSPLHF

j_gene: TRBJ2-1
v_gene: TRBV5-4
d_gene: TRBD1
abundance: .
CDR3nt: TGTGCCAGCACCCTGGGACAGTCCTACAATGAGCAGTTCTTC
CDR3aa: CASTLGQSYNEQFF

j_gene: TRBJ1-1
v_gene: TRBV29-1
d_gene: .
abundance: .
CDR3nt: TGCAGCGTTGGTGGGAGACAGAGCATGAACACTGAAGCTTTCTTT
CDR3aa: CSVGGRQSMNTEAFF

j_gene: TRBJ1-4
v_gene: TRBV18
d_gene: .
abundance: .
CDR3nt: TGTGCCAGCTCCCACGACAGGGAAAAACTGTTTTTT
CDR3aa: CASSHDREKLFF

j_gene: TRBJ2-7
v_gene: TRBV7-3
d_gene: .
abundance: .
CDR3nt: TGTGCCAGCAGCTCGTCAGGGGCCAGTCCTTACGAGCAGTACTTC
CDR3aa: CASSSSGASPYEQYF

j_gene: TRBJ2-7
v_gene: TRBV10-3
d_gene: .
abundance: .
CDR3nt: TGTGCCATCACCGCGCGGTGGCCCTCCTACGAGCAGTACTTC
CDR3aa: CAITARWPSYEQYF

j_gene: TRBJ1-6
v_gene: TRBV19
d_gene: .
abundance: few
CDR3nt: TGTGCCAGTAACCCACGGTGGGAAACACCCCTCCACTTT
CDR3aa: CASNPRWETPLHF

j_gene: TRBJ2-3
v_gene: TRBV9
d_gene: TRBD2
abundance: .
CDR3nt: TGTGCCAGCAGCGTAGCTTCATCGGGAGGGAAAGATACGCAGTATTTT
CDR3aa: CASSVASSGGKDTQYF

j_gene: TRBJ2-5
v_gene: TRBV5-6
d_gene: TRBD2
abundance: .
CDR3nt: TGTGCCAGCAACCTGGGACTAGCGAACCAAGAGACCCAGTACTTC
CDR3aa: CASNLGLANQETQYF

j_gene: TRBJ1-1
v_gene: TRBV27
d_gene: TRBD1
abundance: once
CDR3nt: TGTGCCAGCAGTTTATCGAGTTCTCGACAGGGGACTGAAGCTTTCTTT
CDR3aa: CASSLSSSRQGTEAFF

j_gene: TRBJ2-5
v_gene: TRBV7-2
d_gene: TRBD2
abundance: .
CDR3nt: TGTGCCAGCAGTTTCTCTAGCGGGTCCGGGATGGAGACCCAGTACTTC
CDR3aa: CASSFSSGSGMETQYF

j_gene: TRBJ2-5
v_gene: TRBV5-4
d_gene: .
abundance: .
CDR3nt: TGTGCCAGCAGCTGGGACTACCAAGAGACCCAGTACTTC
CDR3aa: CASSWDYQETQYF

j_gene: TRBJ2-7
v_gene: TRBV27
d_gene: .
abundance: once
CDR3nt: TGTGCCAGCAGTTTGAACAGAGGCTACGAGCAGTACTTC
CDR3aa: CASSLNRGYEQYF

j_gene: TRBJ2-7
v_gene: TRBV5-1
d_gene: TRBD2
abundance: .
CDR3nt: TGCGCCAGCAGCCCAAACGCCGGTAGCGGGGCCTACGAGCAGTACTTC
CDR3aa: CASSPNAGSGAYEQYF